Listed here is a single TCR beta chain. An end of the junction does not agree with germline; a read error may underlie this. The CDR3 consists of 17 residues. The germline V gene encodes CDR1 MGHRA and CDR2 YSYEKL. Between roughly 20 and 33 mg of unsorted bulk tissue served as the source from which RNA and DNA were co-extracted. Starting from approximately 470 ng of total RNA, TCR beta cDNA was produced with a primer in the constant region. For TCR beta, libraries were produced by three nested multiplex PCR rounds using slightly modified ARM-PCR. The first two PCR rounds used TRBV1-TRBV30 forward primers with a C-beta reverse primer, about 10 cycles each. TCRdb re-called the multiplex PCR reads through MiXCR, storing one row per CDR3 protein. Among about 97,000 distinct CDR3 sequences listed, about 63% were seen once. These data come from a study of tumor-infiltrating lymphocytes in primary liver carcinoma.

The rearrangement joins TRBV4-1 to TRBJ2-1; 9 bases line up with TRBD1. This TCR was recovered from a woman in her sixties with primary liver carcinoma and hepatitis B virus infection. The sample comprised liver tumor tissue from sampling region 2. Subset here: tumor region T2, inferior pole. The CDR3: CASSLSQGAGVYNEQSF. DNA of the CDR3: TGCGCCAGCAGCCTCTCACAGGGGGCTGGGGTATACAATGAGCAATCCTTC.